This TCR beta chain appears in the sequencing data of a study of cytomegalovirus exposure and HLA in healthy donors. Across the study: There were fewer than 130 million unique TCR beta sequences, drawn from 180 million or so T cells, in an earlier analysis. Study findings and constraints: As immune exposure information, only CMV serostatus was available. TCR beta chains numbering more than 150 were designated cytomegalovirus-associated. Later findings reportedly placed an Asian-associated ancestry cluster below the approximately 700-donor mean for N-insertions.

As concerns this clone: Antigen: not known.

CDR1 is SGHDN and CDR2 is FVKESK in the germline V gene. V lost 4 bases, J lost 0 bases, and 2 bases stayed unmatched. This CDR3 comprises 15 residues. It was with 60 Vbeta and 13 Jbeta primers that the PCR ran. The data were produced by immunoSEQ multiplex PCR, yet TCRdb's version contains in-frame clones alone and is incomplete. The sample yields about 100,000 clones, roughly 70% seen once. The sequence derives from a man aged 45-65 years in good health and CMV-seronegative. The material sequenced was PBMCs. This sequence joins TRBV14 and TRBJ2-2, with 7 bases fitting TRBD2. In nucleotides, the CDR3 is TGTGCCAGCAGCCGGGGGGGTTCGAACACCGGGGAGCTGTTTTTT. Translation: CASSRGGSNTGELFF.